The clone carrying this TCR beta chain was observed at least ten times. Its antigen remains unidentified. The sample is drawn from a study of T cell repertoires in cytomegalovirus infection. About the research overall: HLA-B-restricted CMV epitopes that are well studied were used alongside recently identified HLA-C-restricted ones. Indicated by public TCR beta signatures were CMV infection and matching HLA type.

A single record per CDR3 protein comes from TCRdb applying MiXCR to the reads. This table has approximately 1,000,000 distinct CDR3 sequences, around 31% appearing once. Study conclusions and caveats: The ex vivo response was dominated by HLA-C-restricted CMV-specific TCR beta clonotypes. Using cumulative public TCR beta family frequency, the authors identified those who carried CMV together with the relevant HLA.

Germline trimming cut 6 bases from V and 6 bases from J; bases unmatched to any gene: 10. CDR3 size: 14 residues. CDR1 and CDR2 (germline): MNHNS, SASEGT. This clonotype originated in a human donor in good health (CMV status not recorded). Some clones in this sample may be carry-over from other donors' samples. This sequence joins TRBV6-1 and TRBJ2-7; 8 bases are shared with TRBD1. The sequencing here drew on cultured CD8+ T cells from PBMCs, taken from culture after CMV antigen stimulation. This chain's CDR3 is CASSSGQGGSEQYF. For the CDR3, the DNA is TGTGCCAGCAGCTCTGGACAGGGAGGATCCGAGCAGTACTTC.